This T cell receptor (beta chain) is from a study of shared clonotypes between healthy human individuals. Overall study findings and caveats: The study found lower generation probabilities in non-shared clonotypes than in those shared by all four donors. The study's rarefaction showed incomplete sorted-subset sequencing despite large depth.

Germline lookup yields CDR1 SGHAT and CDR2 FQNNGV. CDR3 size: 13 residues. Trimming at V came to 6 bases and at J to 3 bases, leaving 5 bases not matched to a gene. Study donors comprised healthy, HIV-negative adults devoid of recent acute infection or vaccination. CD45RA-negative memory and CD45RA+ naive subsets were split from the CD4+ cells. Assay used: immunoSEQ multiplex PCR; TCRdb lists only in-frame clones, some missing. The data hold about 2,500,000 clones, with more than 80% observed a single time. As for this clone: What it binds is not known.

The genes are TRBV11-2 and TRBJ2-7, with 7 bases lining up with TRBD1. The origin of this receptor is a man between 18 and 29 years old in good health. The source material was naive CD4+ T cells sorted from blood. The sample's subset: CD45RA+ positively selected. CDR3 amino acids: CASRGQNLYEQYF. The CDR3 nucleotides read TGTGCCAGCAGGGGACAGAACCTCTACGAGCAGTACTTC.